The present entry profiles one T cell receptor (beta chain) with its context. As yet, its antigen is unknown. Germline lookup yields CDR1 MNHEY and CDR2 SVGAGI. V was pared by 6 bases and J by 4 bases, with 14 bases between. The CDR3 is 14 residues long. The source of the sample is a study of shared clonotypes between healthy human individuals. Across the whole study: Each donor had three CD4 naive, three CD4 memory, two CD8 naive and one CD8 memory plate. Whole-study results and caveats: Investigators collected only blood, and repertoires in tissues likely differ.

Clones were sequenced by immunoSEQ multiplex PCR, and TCRdb holds only the in-frame ones, with some missing. This table has around 2.1 million clones, approximately 96% appearing once. The sequenced sample consisted of naive CD4+ T cells sorted from blood. Documented subset: CD45RA+ positively selected. The rearrangement uses TRBV6-5 and TRBJ2-3; D is perhaps TRBD1 or TRBD2 (5 bases each). This TCR was recovered from a man aged 18 to 29 in good health. The CDR3 nucleotides are TGTGCCAGCAGCGGGGACCCCGGAGCAGATACGCAGTATTTT. As protein: CASSGDPGADTQYF.